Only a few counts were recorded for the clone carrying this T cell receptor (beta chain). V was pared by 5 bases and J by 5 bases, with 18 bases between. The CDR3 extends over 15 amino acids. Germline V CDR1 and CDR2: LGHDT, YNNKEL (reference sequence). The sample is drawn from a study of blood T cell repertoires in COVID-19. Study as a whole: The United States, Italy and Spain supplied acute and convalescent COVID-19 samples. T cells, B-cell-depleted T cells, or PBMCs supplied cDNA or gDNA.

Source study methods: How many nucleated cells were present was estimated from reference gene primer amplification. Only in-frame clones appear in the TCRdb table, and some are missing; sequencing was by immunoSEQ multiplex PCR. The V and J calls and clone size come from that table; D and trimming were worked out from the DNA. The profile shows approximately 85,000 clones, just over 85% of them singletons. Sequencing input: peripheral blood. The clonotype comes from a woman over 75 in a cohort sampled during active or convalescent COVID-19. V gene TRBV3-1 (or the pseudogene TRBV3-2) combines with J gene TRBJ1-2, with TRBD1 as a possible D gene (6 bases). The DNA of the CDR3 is TGTGCCAGCAGCTATACTGGACAGTCAAATTATGGCTACACCTTC. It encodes CASSYTGQSNYGYTF.